This TCR beta chain was obtained from a study of radiation and T cells in renal cell carcinoma. Remarks on this clone: Its antigen is undetermined.

Treatment meaning: treatment-naive control, cytoreductive nephrectomy. Control tumors came from a handful of females and over 9 males, aged about 35 to 82. Profiled with immunoSEQ multiplex PCR; TCRdb holds only in-frame clones, not every one. This sample yields fewer than 10,000 clones, of which around 64% are seen a single time; about 20% belongs to the top ten. Study-wide points: In nephrectomy-only tumors, top 100 clonotypes averaged 43%, versus roughly 50% irradiated. Dominant CDR3 motifs were more common in irradiated tumors than controls.

This TCR derives from a man in his 60s with renal cell carcinoma. The source material was tumor tissue, sampled from a patient whose treatment was nephrectomy without radiotherapy.

CDR3 region: CASSRSGALTDTQYF. The CDR3 nucleotides read TGTGCCAGCAGCCGCTCGGGGGCCCTCACAGATACGCAGTATTTT. The V and J genes are TRBV6-5 and TRBJ2-3, with D perhaps TRBD1 or TRBD2 (6 bases each). The V gene's germline CDR1 is MNHEY and CDR2 SVGAGI. This CDR3 has 15 amino acids. Trimming took off 6 bases at V and 2 bases at J, with 15 bases between the two ends.